These 2 T cell receptor beta chains were sequenced from one sample in a study of response to subunit inactivated influenza vaccine. One entry per CDR3 protein, called by TCRdb with MiXCR from the RT-PCR reads. The sample comprises about 500,000 distinct CDR3 sequences, approximately 16% of which are singletons, and approximately 3% rests with the top ten. The input for sequencing was CD4+ T cells sorted from PBMCs, taken less than 30 months after vaccination. These receptors were obtained from a man in his fifties or sixties who received an inactivated influenza vaccine.

This clonotype was counted only a few times. The V call is TRBV20-1, the J call TRBJ2-7; D is unclear. Germline V CDR1 and CDR2: DFQATT, SNEGSKA (reference sequence). Trimming cost V 3 bases and J 1 base, with 10 bases left between them. The CDR3 totals 13 residues. As DNA, the CDR3 is TGCAGTGCTAGGCAGACCTTATCCTACGAGCAGTACTTC. Translated, it gives CSARQTLSYEQYF.

The rearrangement uses TRBV20-1 and TRBJ1-4; tentative D call: TRBD1 (5 bases). The CDR3 extends over 13 amino acids. Trimming shortened V by 2 bases and J by 4 bases, and 8 bases separated the two germline ends. The germline V gene has CDR1 DFQATT and CDR2 SNEGSKA (reference sequence). CDR3 region: CSARQGNNEKLFF. CDR3 coding DNA: TGCAGTGCTAGACAGGGAAATAATGAAAAACTGTTTTTT.